One sample yielded the 30 T cell receptor beta chains listed below, sequenced in a study of T-cell memory formation after mild COVID-19 (dated by TCRdb to the early 2020s). Libraries were made using 5' RACE. For sequencing, an Illumina NovaSeq 6000 was employed. The public sequencing data were trimmed at Q25 with fastp and processed into clonotypes with MiXCR by TCRdb, which kept only in-frame beta chains. Every distinct CDR3 protein forms one entry, paired with its most common genes and DNA. The sample records fewer than 700,000 distinct CDR3 sequences, about 20% of which are singletons. The leading ten clones occupy roughly 9.1% of the sample. Sequences were obtained from PBMCs or a T cell subset sorted from them (not recorded which). The receptors stem from an adult woman who had mild COVID-19 (a few samples of this study predate the infection). The sample titles of this study are shuffled in the database, so cell type and time point are left out; the donor was told from shared clones.

Written as DNA, the CDR3 is TGCAGTGCTAGTCTCCCCGTTTTGGTGGTTGAGACCCAGTACTTC. It is translated as CSASLPVLVVETQYF. The chain combines TRBV20-1 with TRBJ2-5; D call uncertain. The CDR3 totals 15 residues. V dropped 3 bases and J dropped 5 bases, with 19 bases sitting between them. Per the germline V gene, CDR1 is DFQATT and CDR2 is SNEGSKA (reference sequence).

This clonotype was seen only a few times. This chain uses TRBV7-9 with TRBJ2-5; 8 positions agree with TRBD1. This CDR3 is 15 amino acids long. The ends lost 4 bases at V and 3 bases at J; junction bases unmatched: 7. Germline V gene lookup returns CDR1 SEHNR and CDR2 FQNEAQ (reference sequence). In nucleotides, the CDR3 is TGTGCCAGCAGCTACCGGACAGGGACCAAAGAGACCCAGTACTTC. It yields the protein CASSYRTGTKETQYF. Full variable domain (missing parts from reference TRBV7-9 and TRBJ2-5): DTGVSQNPRHKITKRGQNVTFRCDPISEHNRLYWYRQTLGQGPEFLTYFQNEAQLEKSRLLSDRFSAERPKGSFSTLEIQRTEQGDSAMYLCASSYRTGTKETQYFGPGTRLLVL.

This clonotype was seen repeatedly, ten times or more. This chain links TRBV7-9 with TRBJ2-7; D might be TRBD1 (6 bases). The CDR3 runs 15 residues. Trimming cost V 5 bases and J 2 bases, with 16 bases left between them. Germline V lookup: CDR1 SEHNR, CDR2 FQNEAQ (reference sequence). CDR3: CASSPGQIYTYEQYF. The DNA for the CDR3 is TGTGCCAGCAGCCCCGGACAGATATATACCTACGAGCAGTACTTC.

This clonotype occurred a few times. The J gene is TRBJ2-1, the V gene TRBV9; TRBD1 might be the D (5 bases). Germline V gene data show CDR1 as SGDLS and CDR2 as YYNGEE. Trimming stripped 0 bases from V and 4 bases from J, with 17 bases between. The CDR3 contains 17 residues. The CDR3 loop reads CASSVAPLEGVYNEQFF. The CDR3 DNA sequence: TGTGCCAGCAGCGTAGCTCCCCTTGAAGGGGTTTACAATGAGCAGTTCTTC.

This clonotype appeared many times. The chain links TRBV7-8 to TRBJ1-5, with TRBD1 identical over 9 bases. V lost 4 bases to trimming and J lost 4 bases; unmatched junction nucleotides: 2. The CDR3 sequence is 14 residues long. CDR1 is SGHVS and CDR2 is FQNEAQ in the germline V gene. CDR3 bases: TGTGCCAGCAGCTCAGGGACAGGGAATCAGCCCCAGCATTTT. Translation gives CASSSGTGNQPQHF.

For this clonotype: The junction differs from germline at one of its ends, possibly a read error. The chain couples TRBV11-2 to TRBJ1-1; D is perhaps TRBD1 (5 bases). Germline V lookup: CDR1 SGHAT, CDR2 FQNNGV. This CDR3 is 14 amino acids long. The CDR3 spells CASSSRQGGTAAFF. CDR3 DNA sequence: TGTGCCAGCAGCTCCCGGCAGGGCGGCACTGCAGCTTTCTTT.

This clonotype was seen only a few times. The genes are TRBV7-8 and TRBJ2-2; D tentatively reads TRBD1 or TRBD2 (5 bases each). Looked up from germline, CDR1 is SGHVS and CDR2 is FQNEAQ. Trimming removed 5 bases from V and 5 bases from J, with 12 bases in between. The CDR3 is 14 amino acids. CDR3 protein: CASSAGSRTGELFF. The CDR3 bases are TGTGCCAGCAGCGCAGGGAGTCGGACCGGGGAGCTGTTTTTT.

The chain combines TRBV5-4 with TRBJ2-3, with 7 bases fitting TRBD1. V shed 5 bases and J 1 base; nucleotides not matched to a gene: 4. The CDR3 sequence is 14 residues long. The V gene's germline CDR1 is SGHNT and CDR2 YYREEE (reference sequence). For the CDR3, the DNA is TGTGCCAGCAGGCAGAGGGGGCGCACAGATACGCAGTATTTT. Residues: CASRQRGRTDTQYF.

The gene calls are TRBV5-1 and TRBJ1-2; D remains ambiguous. The ends were cut back, 2 bases at V and 7 bases at J, with 15 bases in the middle. Per germline, CDR1 SGHRS and CDR2 YFSETQ. The CDR3 consists of 14 residues. CDR3 amino acids: CASSFGARESGYTF. CDR3 coding DNA: TGCGCCAGCAGCTTTGGTGCCCGAGAGTCTGGCTACACCTTC.

V and J are TRBV4-2 and TRBJ1-1; the D gene is possibly TRBD1 (6 bases). Germline V gives CDR1 LGHNA, CDR2 YNFKEQ. CDR3 length equals 14 residues. Trimming removed 4 bases from V and 9 bases from J, with 18 bases in between. The CDR3 loop is CASSRGGEGVQAFF. The CDR3 DNA sequence: TGTGCCAGCAGCCGCGGCGGGGAGGGGGTCCAAGCTTTCTTT.

The chain links TRBV7-2 to TRBJ2-7; 7 bases fit TRBD1. Germline V gene lookup returns CDR1 SGHTA and CDR2 FQGNSA. The J segment lost 3 bases and the V segment lost 5 bases, leaving 4 bases of the junction unmatched. The CDR3 totals 13 residues. The CDR3 here is CASSIGQVYEQYF. The CDR3 DNA reads TGTGCCAGCAGCATCGGACAGGTCTACGAGCAGTACTTC.

This chain uses TRBV15 with TRBJ2-2; possibly TRBD2 for D (5 bases). CDR1 is LNHNV, CDR2 YYDKDF, per germline (reference sequence). Deletions cut 0 bases from V and 5 bases from J, with 22 bases between. This CDR3 contains 19 residues. The chain's CDR3 is CATSRESLVAGLRTGELFF. The DNA for the CDR3 is TGTGCCACCAGCAGAGAGAGTCTAGTGGCGGGCCTTCGGACCGGGGAGCTGTTTTTT. The entire variable domain, with the rest obtained from reference TRBV15 and TRBJ2-2, is as follows: DAMVIQNPRYQVTQFGKPVTLSCSQTLNHNVMYWYQQKSSQAPKLLFHYYDKDFNNEADTPDNFQSRRPNTSFCFLDIRSPGLGDTAMYLCATSRESLVAGLRTGELFFGEGSRLTVL.

The chain uses TRBV7-2 and TRBJ2-1; TRBD2 might be the D (6 bases). The germline gives CDR1 SGHTA, CDR2 FQGNSA. The V gene lost 7 bases and the J gene lost 6 bases, with 22 bases spanning the gap. The length of the CDR3 is 16 residues. The CDR3, as DNA: TGTGCCAGCACCACAGAGGTCAGGGACTTAGGCAATGAGCAGTTCTTC. It encodes CASTTEVRDLGNEQFF.

This clonotype was detected ten times or more. This chain connects TRBV12-3 or TRBV12-4 to TRBJ2-3; perhaps TRBD2 as D (6 bases). There are 14 residues in the CDR3. The V end was cut by 6 bases, the J end by 1 base, with 11 bases between. The CDR3 is CASRQAGRTDTQYF. CDR3 nucleotides: TGTGCCAGCAGGCAAGCGGGCCGCACAGATACGCAGTATTTT.

This clonotype has only a few counts. The V and J genes are TRBV7-9 and TRBJ1-1, with D unclear. V lost 8 bases and J 1 base, leaving 14 bases between the germline ends. The V gene's germline CDR1 is SEHNR and CDR2 FQNEAQ (reference sequence). The CDR3 runs 14 residues. In DNA form, the CDR3 reads TGTGCCAGCTCATTCGGAGGAGGGAACACTGAAGCTTTCTTT. It translates to CASSFGGGNTEAFF.

This clonotype was recorded a few times. Relative to the germline gene, one junction end is altered; a read error may explain this. The chain has TRBV7-7 and TRBJ2-1, with a possible D match to TRBD2 (6 bases). This CDR3 is built from 14 residues. Germline values: CDR1 SSHAT, CDR2 FNYEAQ (reference sequence). The CDR3 here is CASSSGLTYNEQFF. The DNA of the CDR3 is TGTGCTAGCAGCTCGGGACTGACCTACAATGAGCAGTTCTTC.

V is TRBV7-9 and J is TRBJ2-5, with 12 bases aligning to TRBD2. Germline trimming cut 0 bases from V and 5 bases from J; bases unmatched to any gene: 4. Germline V CDR1 and CDR2: SEHNR, FQNEAQ (reference sequence). The CDR3 is 16 amino acids. The CDR3, as DNA: TGTGCCAGCAGCTTAGCCCCTAGCGGGGGGGCGGAGACCCAGTACTTC. This sequence encodes CASSLAPSGGAETQYF.

The gene calls are TRBV7-9 and TRBJ2-1, with 7 bases that match TRBD2. Germline V gives CDR1 SEHNR, CDR2 FQNEAQ (reference sequence). The CDR3 runs 17 residues. With V trimmed by 0 bases and J by 7 bases, 12 bases remained unmatched. CDR3 protein: CASSLAPLAALGNEQFF. CDR3 bases: TGTGCCAGCAGCTTAGCACCCCTAGCGGCTTTGGGGAATGAGCAGTTCTTC. The full variable domain, its missing parts supplied by reference TRBV7-9 and TRBJ2-1, is DTGVSQNPRHKITKRGQNVTFRCDPISEHNRLYWYRQTLGQGPEFLTYFQNEAQLEKSRLLSDRFSAERPKGSFSTLEIQRTEQGDSAMYLCASSLAPLAALGNEQFFGPGTRLTVL.

This clonotype was seen only a few times. The V call is TRBV24-1, the J call TRBJ2-1; D unresolved. V dropped 6 bases and J dropped 5 bases, with 10 bases sitting between them. The germline gives CDR1 KGHDR, CDR2 SFDVKD. CDR3 length: 13 residues. Here the CDR3 DNA reads TGTGCCACCAGTAGTCACCAGAACAATGAGCAGTTCTTC. Translated: CATSSHQNNEQFF.

This clonotype has only one observation. This chain uses TRBV5-1 with TRBJ2-1; possible D gene TRBD2, 5 bases. Germline V CDR1 and CDR2: SGHRS, YFSETQ. V was trimmed by 4 bases and J by 10 bases, leaving 12 bases between them. The CDR3 extends over 12 amino acids. The CDR3 is CASSRPGTEQFF. In DNA, the CDR3 is TGCGCCAGCAGCCGGCCGGGAACCGAGCAGTTCTTC.

Only a few counts were recorded for this clonotype. V and J are TRBV30 and TRBJ1-2, with a possible D match to TRBD1 (5 bases). The CDR3 loop spans 12 amino acids. V dropped 1 base and J dropped 5 bases, with 8 bases sitting between them. The germline V gene encodes CDR1 GTSNPN and CDR2 SVGIG (reference sequence). This CDR3 reads CAWSEGFYGYTF. The CDR3 nucleotides read TGTGCCTGGAGTGAGGGGTTTTATGGCTACACCTTC.

This rearrangement joins TRBV5-1 to TRBJ1-5; D ambiguous. Deletions cut 5 bases from V and 7 bases from J, with 16 bases between. Germline assignment: CDR1 SGHRS and CDR2 YFSETQ. The CDR3 runs to 14 residues. CDR3 amino acids: CASSPDGGGQPQHF. The CDR3 bases are TGCGCCAGCAGTCCTGACGGAGGTGGCCAGCCCCAGCATTTT.

This clonotype was seen only a few times. The V call is TRBV2, the J call TRBJ2-7; the D is unclear. This CDR3 contains 13 residues. With 10 bases removed from V and 3 bases from J, the gap between germline ends came to 16 bases. Germline V lookup: CDR1 SNHLY, CDR2 FYNNEI. CDR3: CATRPVGIYEQYF. The CDR3 nucleotides read TGTGCCACTAGACCAGTGGGTATCTACGAGCAGTACTTC.

This clonotype came up a few times. This rearrangement joins TRBV6-4 to TRBJ1-2; no clear D. CDR3 length: 13 residues. The V end lost 2 bases, the J end lost 4 bases, and 8 bases lay between the germline ends. Germline V gene lookup returns CDR1 MRHNA and CDR2 SNTAGT. This CDR3 is CASSDDGFYGYTF. CDR3 in DNA: TGTGCCAGCAGTGACGATGGGTTCTATGGCTACACCTTC.

This clonotype occurred many times. This chain uses TRBV11-2 with TRBJ2-3, with D perhaps being TRBD1 or TRBD2 (7 bases each). The germline gives CDR1 SGHAT, CDR2 FQNNGV. The CDR3 sequence is 17 residues long. V lost 5 bases and J lost 2, with 20 bases in between. For the CDR3, the DNA is TGTGCCAGCAGCCCAGGGGGGTCGGGGGGCTACACAGATACGCAGTATTTT. Protein sequence: CASSPGGSGGYTDTQYF.

The chain has TRBV7-6 and TRBJ2-7; 15 nucleotides agree with TRBD2. This CDR3 spans 18 amino acids. The J segment lost 1 base and the V segment lost 5 bases, leaving 9 bases of the junction unmatched. Germline V lookup: CDR1 SGHVS, CDR2 FNYEAQ. The CDR3 DNA reads TGTGCCAGCAGCCCTTGGACTAGCGGGGGGGCGGGGTCCTACGAGCAGTACTTC. It specifies CASSPWTSGGAGSYEQYF.

This clonotype was seen a few times. The genes are TRBV28 and TRBJ1-6; D remains ambiguous. The germline CDR1 and CDR2 sequences are MDHEN and SYDVKM. The CDR3 sequence is 10 residues long. The ends were cut back, 8 bases at V and 10 bases at J, with 6 bases in the middle. The CDR3 reads CASGLSPLHF. In nucleotides, the CDR3 is TGTGCCAGCGGCTTATCACCCCTCCACTTT.

This clonotype was seen more than once but under ten times. The CDR3 nucleotides read TGTGCCAGCAGCCCCCGACTAGCCCTAGCGGGGGAGCAGTACTTC. Its translation is CASSPRLALAGEQYF. The chain couples TRBV9 to TRBJ2-7, with TRBD2 matching 9 bases. CDR3 length: 15 amino acids. V lost 4 bases to trimming and J lost 7 bases; unmatched junction nucleotides: 12. CDR1 SGDLS and CDR2 YYNGEE come from the germline V gene. The variable domain in full, with the rest retrieved from reference TRBV9 and TRBJ2-7, is DSGVTQTPKHLITATGQRVTLRCSPRSGDLSVYWYQQSLDQGLQFLIQYYNGEERAKGNILERFSAQQFPDLHSELNLSSLELGDSALYFCASSPRLALAGEQYFGPGTRLTVT.

This clonotype turned up a few times. This chain joins TRBV5-5 and TRBJ1-1, with D hard to call. The CDR3 spans 16 residues. Germline V gene sequence: CDR1 SGHKS, CDR2 YYEKEE (reference sequence). Between the trimmed V and J ends, which lost 0 bases and 1 base, there was a span of 13 bases. The CDR3 protein is CASSLGFPTPNTEAFF. The CDR3 DNA reads TGTGCCAGCAGCTTGGGATTCCCTACTCCGAACACTGAAGCTTTCTTT.

A few counts support this clonotype. The chain combines TRBV5-1 with TRBJ2-1; TRBD1 matches 7 bases. Looked up from germline, CDR1 is SGHRS and CDR2 is YFSETQ. The CDR3 consists of 13 residues. After removal of 2 bases from V and 13 bases from J, the junction contained 9 bases not matched to a gene. The CDR3 sequence is CASSFLGQDPQFF. CDR3 sequence (DNA): TGCGCCAGCAGCTTCCTCGGACAGGACCCCCAGTTCTTC.